Listed below are T cell receptor beta chains from one sample, sequenced in a study of OX40 agonist ivuxolimab in advanced cancers. Libraries were prepared by immunoSEQ multiplex PCR; TCRdb keeps only in-frame clonotypes and omits some of them. The table shows 50,000 to 65,000 clones, with 85% to 90% occurring only once. The source material was CD4+ or CD8+ T cells sorted from blood, sampled in a trial of the OX40 agonist ivuxolimab. The receptors were sampled from an adult with an advanced solid tumor such as melanoma, head and neck, liver or kidney cancer. Each CDR3 is given with its conserved first and last residue. Each record gives: clone size, V gene, D gene, J gene, CDR3 DNA, CDR3 protein. A D gene is named only where the DNA matches it firmly. A row's size may be missing; if present it is once, few, many or a size class.

clone_size: NA
v_call: TRBV27
d_call: NA
j_call: TRBJ1-5
cdr3_nt: TGTGCCAGCAGGAGTTCGGGGGGGCGGGCGAGACAGCCCCAGCATTTT
cdr3_aa: CASRSSGGRARQPQHF

clone_size: NA
v_call: TRBV5-5
d_call: NA
j_call: TRBJ2-7
cdr3_nt: TGTGCCAGCAGCTTTAGGGGTAATACGGCGTACGAGCAGTACTTC
cdr3_aa: CASSFRGNTAYEQYF

clone_size: NA
v_call: TRBV2
d_call: NA
j_call: TRBJ2-4
cdr3_nt: TGTGCCAGCAAGGCCAAAAACATTCAGTACTTC
cdr3_aa: CASKAKNIQYF

clone_size: NA
v_call: TRBV10-3
d_call: NA
j_call: TRBJ2-5
cdr3_nt: TGTGCCATCAGTGAGTTGGAGTGGGTGAGAGAGACCCAGTACTTC
cdr3_aa: CAISELEWVRETQYF

clone_size: NA
v_call: TRBV5-1
d_call: NA
j_call: TRBJ1-5
cdr3_nt: TGCGCCAGCAGCTTGGACAGTCCAAATCAGCCCCAGCATTTT
cdr3_aa: CASSLDSPNQPQHF

clone_size: NA
v_call: TRBV9
d_call: NA
j_call: TRBJ2-7
cdr3_nt: TGTGCCAGCAGCGTAGGACTCTCTTACTACGAGCAGTACTTC
cdr3_aa: CASSVGLSYYEQYF

clone_size: NA
v_call: TRBV5-4
d_call: NA
j_call: TRBJ2-1
cdr3_nt: TGTGCCAGCAGCTCGACCAACTACAATGAGCAGTTCTTC
cdr3_aa: CASSSTNYNEQFF

clone_size: NA
v_call: TRBV7-2
d_call: TRBD2
j_call: TRBJ2-7
cdr3_nt: TGTGCCAGCAGCTTAGGACTAGCGGGCTACGAGCAGTACTTC
cdr3_aa: CASSLGLAGYEQYF

clone_size: once
v_call: TRBV2
d_call: NA
j_call: TRBJ1-1
cdr3_nt: TGTGCCAGCAGTGAACAGGGCCTCAAGAGCACTGAAGCTTTCTTT
cdr3_aa: CASSEQGLKSTEAFF

clone_size: NA
v_call: TRBV5-4
d_call: TRBD1
j_call: TRBJ1-6
cdr3_nt: TGTGCCAGCAGCTTGGACAGGGGGCAGAATTCACCCCTCCACTTT
cdr3_aa: CASSLDRGQNSPLHF

clone_size: once
v_call: TRBV9
d_call: TRBD2
j_call: TRBJ2-3
cdr3_nt: TGTGCCAGCAGCGGGACTAGCGCTAGCACAGATACGCAGTATTTT
cdr3_aa: CASSGTSASTDTQYF

clone_size: NA
v_call: TRBV5-1
d_call: TRBD2
j_call: TRBJ2-5
cdr3_nt: TGCGCCAGCAGCTTGGAGTATAGCGGGAGCGGAGAGACCCAGTACTTC
cdr3_aa: CASSLEYSGSGETQYF

clone_size: NA
v_call: TRBV19
d_call: NA
j_call: TRBJ1-1
cdr3_nt: TGTGCCAGTAGTATAGGAGTAGGTAACACTGAAGCTTTCTTT
cdr3_aa: CASSIGVGNTEAFF

clone_size: NA
v_call: TRBV19
d_call: NA
j_call: TRBJ2-7
cdr3_nt: TGTGCCAGTACCCCACACCATCCCCCCTACGAGCAGTACTTC
cdr3_aa: CASTPHHPPYEQYF

clone_size: NA
v_call: TRBV6-5
d_call: NA
j_call: TRBJ2-3
cdr3_nt: TGTGCCAGCAGTTACTCTTGGACTTTCACAGATACGCAGTATTTT
cdr3_aa: CASSYSWTFTDTQYF

clone_size: NA
v_call: TRBV5-4
d_call: NA
j_call: TRBJ1-1
cdr3_nt: TGTGCCAGCAGCCCGGACCGAGAGTCTGCTTTCTTT
cdr3_aa: CASSPDRESAFF

clone_size: NA
v_call: TRBV19
d_call: NA
j_call: TRBJ1-4
cdr3_nt: TGTGCCAGTAGTCCCAGGTCAGGCGGCGGAGAAAAACTGTTTTTT
cdr3_aa: CASSPRSGGGEKLFF

clone_size: NA
v_call: TRBV19
d_call: TRBD2
j_call: TRBJ2-2
cdr3_nt: TGTGCCAGTAGTCCCCCTAGCGGGGGGACCGGGGAGCTGTTTTTT
cdr3_aa: CASSPPSGGTGELFF

clone_size: NA
v_call: TRBV7-2
d_call: NA
j_call: TRBJ2-5
cdr3_nt: TGTGCCAGCAGCTTAGTCGTGGGCCAAGAGACCCAGTACTTC
cdr3_aa: CASSLVVGQETQYF

clone_size: NA
v_call: TRBV20-1
d_call: NA
j_call: TRBJ1-2
cdr3_nt: TGCAGTGCTAGCAAGGGCTATGGCTACACCTTC
cdr3_aa: CSASKGYGYTF

clone_size: NA
v_call: TRBV5-5
d_call: TRBD1
j_call: TRBJ1-1
cdr3_nt: TGTGCCAGCAGCTACTTGACAGGGAATGAAGCTTTCTTT
cdr3_aa: CASSYLTGNEAFF

clone_size: NA
v_call: TRBV6-1
d_call: NA
j_call: TRBJ1-5
cdr3_nt: TGTGCCAGCAGTGAAGGGGGGGGAGGTCAGCCCCAGCATTTT
cdr3_aa: CASSEGGGGQPQHF

clone_size: NA
v_call: TRBV4-3
d_call: TRBD1
j_call: TRBJ2-3
cdr3_nt: TGCGCCAGCAGCCAAGAGGACAGGGGAGATACAGATACGCAGTATTTT
cdr3_aa: CASSQEDRGDTDTQYF

clone_size: NA
v_call: TRBV5-4
d_call: TRBD2
j_call: TRBJ2-1
cdr3_nt: TGTGCCAGCAGCCCTCGAAGGGGACTAGGGACTGAGCAGTTCTTC
cdr3_aa: CASSPRRGLGTEQFF

clone_size: NA
v_call: TRBV28
d_call: NA
j_call: TRBJ1-1
cdr3_nt: TGTGCCAGCAGTCTACAGGGCGCCGTCACTGAAGCTTTCTTT
cdr3_aa: CASSLQGAVTEAFF

clone_size: few
v_call: TRBV11-2
d_call: TRBD1
j_call: TRBJ2-1
cdr3_nt: TGTGCCAGCAGCCGGGACAGGGGAGTCTACAATGAGCAGTTCTTC
cdr3_aa: CASSRDRGVYNEQFF

clone_size: NA
v_call: TRBV4-2
d_call: TRBD2
j_call: TRBJ2-7
cdr3_nt: TGTGCCAGCAGCCAAGTCGTTAGCGGGAGCTCCTACGAGCAGTACTTC
cdr3_aa: CASSQVVSGSSYEQYF

clone_size: NA
v_call: TRBV27
d_call: NA
j_call: TRBJ1-2
cdr3_nt: TGTGCCAGCAGCCCACCGGGGGCCAATGGCTACACCTTC
cdr3_aa: CASSPPGANGYTF

clone_size: once
v_call: TRBV5-4
d_call: NA
j_call: TRBJ2-5
cdr3_nt: TGTGCCAGCAGCTTACAGGGAGAGACCCAGTACTTC
cdr3_aa: CASSLQGETQYF

clone_size: NA
v_call: TRBV7-9
d_call: NA
j_call: TRBJ1-2
cdr3_nt: TGTGCCAGCAGCGCCCAACCTAACTATGGCTACACCTTC
cdr3_aa: CASSAQPNYGYTF

clone_size: NA
v_call: TRBV18
d_call: TRBD1
j_call: TRBJ1-4
cdr3_nt: TGTGCCAGCTCACCACCGGGACAGAAATATGAAAAACTGTTTTTT
cdr3_aa: CASSPPGQKYEKLFF

clone_size: NA
v_call: TRBV9
d_call: NA
j_call: TRBJ1-5
cdr3_nt: TGTGCCAGCAGCGCGGGCCCACAGACCAATCAGCCCCAGCATTTT
cdr3_aa: CASSAGPQTNQPQHF

clone_size: NA
v_call: TRBV10-1
d_call: TRBD2
j_call: TRBJ2-5
cdr3_nt: TGCGCCAGCAGTGAGTCGTTAGCGGGGGGGCGCGAGACCCAGTACTTC
cdr3_aa: CASSESLAGGRETQYF

clone_size: NA
v_call: TRBV7-7
d_call: NA
j_call: TRBJ1-2
cdr3_nt: TGTGCTAGCAGCGCCCCTACCCCCCCCTATGGCTACACCTTC
cdr3_aa: CASSAPTPPYGYTF

clone_size: NA
v_call: TRBV5-6
d_call: NA
j_call: TRBJ2-7
cdr3_nt: TGTGCCAGCAGCTTCCGGGGGGAGCAGTACTTC
cdr3_aa: CASSFRGEQYF

clone_size: NA
v_call: TRBV6-5
d_call: TRBD2
j_call: TRBJ2-7
cdr3_nt: TGTGCCAGCAGTTACGAAGCGGGAGGCGAGCAGTACTTC
cdr3_aa: CASSYEAGGEQYF

clone_size: NA
v_call: TRBV6-5
d_call: TRBD2
j_call: TRBJ2-5
cdr3_nt: TGTGCCAGCAGTTTAGCGGGGGGGCCGGAGACCCAGTACTTC
cdr3_aa: CASSLAGGPETQYF

clone_size: NA
v_call: TRBV5-5
d_call: NA
j_call: TRBJ1-4
cdr3_nt: TGTGCCAGCAGCTTGGATCCGTTTGAAAAACTGTTTTTT
cdr3_aa: CASSLDPFEKLFF

clone_size: NA
v_call: TRBV4-1
d_call: NA
j_call: TRBJ1-4
cdr3_nt: TGCGCCAGCAGCCGTGGACGGTATAATGAAAAACTGTTTTTT
cdr3_aa: CASSRGRYNEKLFF

clone_size: NA
v_call: TRBV11-2
d_call: TRBD2
j_call: TRBJ2-5
cdr3_nt: TGTGCCAGCAGTTTTAGCGGGAGAGCGGCAGAGACCCAGTACTTC
cdr3_aa: CASSFSGRAAETQYF

clone_size: NA
v_call: TRBV5-6
d_call: NA
j_call: TRBJ1-3
cdr3_nt: TGTGCCAGCAGCTTTTTCGGCAACTCTGGAAACACCATATATTTT
cdr3_aa: CASSFFGNSGNTIYF

clone_size: NA
v_call: TRBV6-1
d_call: TRBD2
j_call: TRBJ2-5
cdr3_nt: TGTGCCGGGAGGACTAGACTTTTGGAGACCCAGTACTTC
cdr3_aa: CAGRTRLLETQYF

clone_size: NA
v_call: TRBV28
d_call: TRBD2
j_call: TRBJ2-1
cdr3_nt: TGTGCCAGCAGTGGGACTAGCGGGAGGGCCATCGATGAGCAGTTCTTC
cdr3_aa: CASSGTSGRAIDEQFF

clone_size: once
v_call: TRBV5-4
d_call: NA
j_call: TRBJ1-4
cdr3_nt: TGTGCCAGCAGCTCCACGAGGGGCTCTAATGAAAAACTGTTTTTT
cdr3_aa: CASSSTRGSNEKLFF

clone_size: NA
v_call: TRBV18
d_call: NA
j_call: TRBJ2-2
cdr3_nt: TGTGCCAGCTCACCACAGGGACCTTTTAACACCGGGGAGCTGTTTTTT
cdr3_aa: CASSPQGPFNTGELFF

clone_size: NA
v_call: TRBV5-1
d_call: NA
j_call: TRBJ1-4
cdr3_nt: TGCGCCAGCACCCGCGAGGGAATGGCTAATGAAAAACTGTTTTTT
cdr3_aa: CASTREGMANEKLFF

clone_size: NA
v_call: TRBV6-5
d_call: NA
j_call: TRBJ1-4
cdr3_nt: TGTGCCAGCACCCTCTCTGGGAGCGAAAAACTGTTTTTT
cdr3_aa: CASTLSGSEKLFF

clone_size: NA
v_call: TRBV10-3
d_call: TRBD2
j_call: TRBJ2-3
cdr3_nt: TGTGCCACCGGACTAGCGGGGGTGGCAGATACGCAGTATTTT
cdr3_aa: CATGLAGVADTQYF

clone_size: NA
v_call: TRBV11-2
d_call: TRBD1
j_call: TRBJ1-1
cdr3_nt: TGTGCCAGCAGTTCAGGCCAGGGGGCGGCTTTCTTT
cdr3_aa: CASSSGQGAAFF